A single sample is the source of the 21 T cell receptor beta chains below, sequenced in a study of blood T cell repertoires in COVID-19. TCRdb's table, derived via immunoSEQ multiplex PCR, lists solely in-frame clones and lacks some. The sample includes just over 150,000 clones, about 80% seen only once; the top ten take roughly 0.58%. The sequenced sample consisted of peripheral blood. These receptors all stem from a man in his sixties with acute or convalescent COVID-19.

The chain links TRBV11-3 to TRBJ2-2; 11 bases line up with TRBD1. The length of the CDR3 is 15 residues. Germline values: CDR1 SGHNT, CDR2 YENEEA. With V trimmed by 4 bases and J by 7 bases, 5 bases remained unmatched. In DNA, the CDR3 is TGTGCCAGCAGCTCTGGACAGGGGGCCGACGGGGAGCTGTTTTTT. It codes for CASSSGQGADGELFF.

The V call is TRBV30, the J call TRBJ2-1; D gene unclear. Germline CDR1 reads GTSNPN; CDR2 reads SVGIG (reference sequence). The V end was cut by 3 bases, the J end by 12 bases, with 18 bases between. There are 13 residues in the CDR3. The CDR3 bases are TGTGCCTGGAGCTCCCCCCGCGTTCTGCGGCAGTTCTTC. Protein: CAWSSPRVLRQFF.

This clone appeared once. The chain employs TRBV6-5 and TRBJ1-3; D may be TRBD1 (6 bases). V dropped 5 bases and J dropped 5 bases, with 13 bases sitting between them. The CDR3 extends over 14 amino acids. In germline, CDR1 is MNHEY, CDR2 SVGAGI. The DNA of the CDR3 is TGTGCCAGCAGTCCCCCGGGACAAAGAAACACCATATATTTT. Encoded protein: CASSPPGQRNTIYF.

This clone was seen only a few times. The rearrangement links TRBV6-1 to TRBJ1-5; D unresolved. This CDR3 region has 13 residues. Germline V CDR1 and CDR2: MNHNS, SASEGT. V lost 3 bases and J lost 4, with 7 bases in between. The CDR3 DNA sequence: TGTGCCAGCAGTGATTTGGCTAATCAGCCCCAGCATTTT. It encodes CASSDLANQPQHF.

This rearrangement joins TRBV4-1 to TRBJ1-2; 10 bases are shared with TRBD1. Germline V gene data show CDR1 as MGHRA and CDR2 as YSYEKL. Trimming cost V 1 base and J 8 bases; bases outside gene matches: 7. This CDR3 is built from 15 residues. CDR3 coding DNA: TGCGCCAGCAGCCAAGTTGGGACAGGGGCATGGGGCTACACCTTC. As protein: CASSQVGTGAWGYTF.

V and J are TRBV7-2 and TRBJ1-2; 8 bases are shared with TRBD1. The CDR3 sequence is 15 residues long. Trimming cost V 3 bases and J 8 bases; bases outside gene matches: 11. CDR1 is SGHTA, CDR2 FQGNSA, per germline. The CDR3 reads CASSFSQGQARGYTF. The CDR3 coding sequence is TGTGCCAGCAGCTTTAGCCAGGGACAGGCTCGAGGCTACACCTTC.

J is TRBJ1-3 and V is TRBV3-1 (or the pseudogene TRBV3-2), with D unclear. The V end was cut by 8 bases, the J end by 2 bases, with 10 bases between. This CDR3 has 13 amino acids. The V gene's germline CDR1 is LGHDT and CDR2 YNNKEL (reference sequence). Written as DNA, the CDR3 is TGTGCCAGCGCAAAAACTGCTGGAAACACCATATATTTT. This translates into CASAKTAGNTIYF.

This chain joins TRBV27 and TRBJ1-1; 7 bases agree with TRBD1. Germline lookup yields CDR1 MNHEY and CDR2 SMNVEV (reference sequence). V shed 5 bases and J 7 bases; nucleotides not matched to a gene: 13. The CDR3 has 15 amino acids. The CDR3 loop is CASSLRGTDGIEAFF. The DNA of the CDR3 is TGTGCCAGCAGTCTAAGGGGGACAGATGGAATTGAAGCTTTCTTT.

V and J are TRBV11-1 and TRBJ2-1, with 9 bases identical to TRBD1. The CDR3 spans 16 residues. Germline V gene data show CDR1 as SGHAT and CDR2 as FQDESV (reference sequence). V gave up 0 bases and J gave up 9 bases; unmatched junction bases: 9. The CDR3 region has the DNA TGTGCCAGCAGCTTAGCCTCCGGGACAGGGATGAGTGAGCAGTTCTTC. Translation gives CASSLASGTGMSEQFF.

The chain has TRBV18 and TRBJ1-1; 7 nucleotides match TRBD1. The CDR3 extends over 14 amino acids. The V gene's germline CDR1 is KGHSH and CDR2 LQKENI. The V segment lost 1 base and the J segment 5 bases; nucleotides outside the gene matches: 4. The CDR3 sequence: CASSPQGAGTEAFF. The CDR3 coding sequence is TGTGCCAGCTCACCACAGGGGGCGGGAACTGAAGCTTTCTTT.

The chain is built from TRBV15 and TRBJ2-1; D unresolved. Looked up from germline, CDR1 is LNHNV and CDR2 is YYDKDF (reference sequence). V lost 1 base and J lost 6, with 19 bases in between. CDR3 length equals 17 residues. The CDR3 region has the DNA TGTGCCACCAGCAGAGGTAGTGAACTAATTAGTCTCAATGAGCAGTTCTTC. Its protein is CATSRGSELISLNEQFF.

The chain couples TRBV5-6 to TRBJ1-3, with no clear D. Germline assignment: CDR1 SGHDT and CDR2 YYEEEE. Trimming removed 0 bases at V and 4 bases at J, with 11 bases between. The CDR3 has 15 amino acids. The CDR3 region has the DNA TGTGCCAGCAGCTTGGATCCGGCAGGCGGAAACACCATATATTTT. This translates into CASSLDPAGGNTIYF.

The chain employs TRBV28 and TRBJ2-7; TRBD2 is a possible D gene (7 bases). The CDR3 runs to 15 residues. Germline lookup yields CDR1 MDHEN and CDR2 SYDVKM. Trimming shortened V by 2 bases and J by 1 base, and 12 bases separated the two germline ends. As DNA, the CDR3 is TGTGCCAGCAGTTTAGCGGGGGCCTCTTCCTACGAGCAGTACTTC. Protein: CASSLAGASSYEQYF.

V usage is TRBV25-1 and J usage is TRBJ2-5; 7 bases map to TRBD2. Germline V gives CDR1 MGHDK, CDR2 SYGVNS. Losses at the gene ends were 3 bases for V and 4 bases for J; bases not matched to a gene: 2. This CDR3 is built from 13 residues. The CDR3 loop is CASSDWTRETQYF. The DNA for the CDR3 is TGTGCCAGCAGTGACTGGACTAGAGAGACCCAGTACTTC.

The rearrangement links TRBV4-3 to TRBJ1-2; 7 positions agree with TRBD1. This CDR3 has 15 amino acids. Germline CDR1 and CDR2: LGHNA and YSLEER. The J segment lost 8 bases and the V segment lost 2 bases, leaving 11 bases of the junction unmatched. CDR3 residues: CASSQLTTGSLGYTF. As DNA, the CDR3 is TGCGCCAGCAGCCAACTGACGACAGGGAGTCTAGGCTACACCTTC.

In this sample, this clone turned up a few times. This chain uses TRBV5-8 with TRBJ2-2, with D unresolved. This CDR3 has 14 amino acids. Germline V gene sequence: CDR1 SGHTS, CDR2 YDEGEE. With 1 base removed from V and 4 bases from J, the gap between germline ends came to 8 bases. CDR3 nucleotide sequence: TGTGCCAGCAGCTTGTTTACATTCACCGGGGAGCTGTTTTTT. This gives the protein CASSLFTFTGELFF. Based on the CDR3 plus reference TRBV5-8 and TRBJ2-2, the full variable domain is EAGVTQSPTHLIKTRGQQATLRCSPISGHTSVYWYQQALGLGLQFLLWYDEGEERNRGNFPPRFSGRQFPNYSSELNVNALELEDSALYLCASSLFTFTGELFFGEGSRLTVL.

The chain uses TRBV9 and TRBJ2-5; 8 nucleotides match TRBD1. The length of the CDR3 is 15 residues. J lost 4 bases, V lost 0 bases, and 5 bases had no gene match. Germline V lookup: CDR1 SGDLS, CDR2 YYNGEE. This CDR3 is CASSVGGRGLETQYF. CDR3 nucleotides: TGTGCCAGCAGCGTAGGGGGCAGGGGGCTAGAGACCCAGTACTTC.

The chain is built from TRBV5-4 and TRBJ2-1; 16 positions match TRBD2. The CDR3 is 17 residues long. Unmatched junction bases numbered 8, after V lost 4 bases and J lost 7 bases. Germline V gene lookup returns CDR1 SGHNT and CDR2 YYREEE (reference sequence). As DNA, the CDR3 is TGTGCCAGCAGCCAGGGACTAGCGGGGGGGCCTGATAATGAGCAGTTCTTC. It is translated as CASSQGLAGGPDNEQFF.

V and J are TRBV3-1 (or the pseudogene TRBV3-2) and TRBJ2-7; 7 bases are a match to TRBD2. V trimming: 0 bases; J trimming: 0 bases; junction bases outside the gene matches: 5. This CDR3 has 16 amino acids. Germline-derived CDR1 and CDR2 are LGHDT and YNNKEL (reference sequence). The CDR3 is CASSQEKSSGSYEQYF. In nucleotides, the CDR3 is TGTGCCAGCAGCCAAGAAAAGTCTAGCGGCTCCTACGAGCAGTACTTC.

The rearrangement links TRBV24-1 to TRBJ2-1, with TRBD1 matching over 7 bases. Per germline, CDR1 KGHDR and CDR2 SFDVKD. The CDR3 contains 14 residues. The V segment lost 7 bases and the J segment 5 bases; nucleotides outside the gene matches: 7. The CDR3 loop is CATRRGLGDNEQFF. The CDR3 DNA follows: TGTGCCACCAGAAGGGGGCTAGGGGACAATGAGCAGTTCTTC.

The rearrangement links TRBV7-2 to TRBJ1-3; D ambiguous. Per germline, CDR1 SGHTA and CDR2 FQGNSA. V lost 0 bases to trimming and J lost 0 bases, with 9 bases between them. The CDR3 length is 16 residues. The CDR3 loop reads CASSLAVSSSGNTIYF. The CDR3 coding sequence is TGTGCCAGCAGCTTAGCTGTTTCCAGCTCTGGAAACACCATATATTTT. The full variable domain, rest sourced from reference TRBV7-2 and TRBJ1-3, is GAGVSQSPSNKVTEKGKDVELRCDPISGHTALYWYRQSLGQGLEFLIYFQGNSAPDKSGLPSDRFSAERTGGSVSTLTIQRTQQEDSAVYLCASSLAVSSSGNTIYFGEGSWLTVV.